This record looks at one T cell receptor (beta chain) sequence and its context. The data belong to a study of T cells in tumors after PD-1 blockade. V lost 4 bases and J lost 8, with 12 bases in between. Germline V gene data show CDR1 as SGDLS and CDR2 as YYNGEE. The CDR3 totals 12 residues. This table comes from immunoSEQ multiplex PCR, and its TCRdb copy is limited to in-frame clones, with some not included. Of more than 40,000 clones listed, more than 60% are singletons. The receptor comes from a human donor with advanced basal cell or squamous cell carcinoma (not recorded which). The V gene is TRBV9, the J gene TRBJ1-2, with D uncertain. Sequenced here: PBMCs, sampled before anti-PD-1 therapy. The CDR3 DNA follows: TGTGCCAGCAGCACGGGCCTGTGGGGCTACACCTTC. This codes for CASSTGLWGYTF. Drawing the rest from reference TRBV9 and TRBJ1-2, the complete variable domain is DSGVTQTPKHLITATGQRVTLRCSPRSGDLSVYWYQQSLDQGLQFLIQYYNGEERAKGNILERFSAQQFPDLHSELNLSSLELGDSALYFCASSTGLWGYTFGSGTRLTVV.